This entry lists 3 T cell receptor beta chains sequenced from one sample in a study of blood T cell repertoires in COVID-19. Only in-frame clones appear in the TCRdb table, and some are missing; sequencing was by immunoSEQ multiplex PCR. The sample includes some 40,000 clones, 75% to 90% of them seen just once. Material: peripheral blood. The receptors here all came from a man in his 70s with acute or convalescent COVID-19.

The chain recombines TRBV3-1 (or the pseudogene TRBV3-2) with TRBJ1-6; tentative D call: TRBD1 (5 bases). The CDR3 length is 14 residues. Germline values: CDR1 LGHDT, CDR2 YNNKEL (reference sequence). V shed 1 base and J shed 10 bases, with 11 bases lying between them. CDR3 in DNA: TGTGCCAGCAGCCAAGGGCGGGGACGATCACCCCTCCACTTT. Amino acids: CASSQGRGRSPLHF.

This chain uses TRBV7-3 with TRBJ1-6, with D possibly being TRBD1 (5 bases). The V gene lost 5 bases and the J gene lost 9 bases, with 14 bases spanning the gap. The CDR3 loop spans 14 amino acids. Germline V lookup: CDR1 SGHTA, CDR2 FQGTGA. This chain's CDR3 is CASSQTGETSPLHF. CDR3 sequence (DNA): TGTGCCAGCAGCCAAACGGGGGAGACTTCACCCCTCCACTTT.

The genes are TRBV5-8 and TRBJ1-2; the D is unclear. CDR1 and CDR2 from the germline V gene are SGHTS and YDEGEE. Trimming cost V 6 bases and J 1 base, with 10 bases left between them. CDR3 length: 13 residues. CDR3 loop: CASTDTSNYGYTF. The CDR3 DNA sequence: TGTGCCAGCACCGATACAAGTAACTATGGCTACACCTTC. Together with reference TRBV5-8 and TRBJ1-2, the CDR3 gives the full variable domain: EAGVTQSPTHLIKTRGQQATLRCSPISGHTSVYWYQQALGLGLQFLLWYDEGEERNRGNFPPRFSGRQFPNYSSELNVNALELEDSALYLCASTDTSNYGYTFGSGTRLTVV.